Included here is one T cell receptor (beta chain) sequence, with context. The protocol was immunoSEQ multiplex PCR, while the TCRdb copy is restricted to in-frame clones and leaves out a portion. Here the sample spans some 640,000 clones, around 89% being singletons. This entry is derived from a study of Ad26.COV2.S vaccination and SARS-CoV-2 variants. CDR3 size: 14 residues. From germline, CDR1 is SEHNR and CDR2 FQNEAQ (reference sequence). V was pared by 5 bases and J by 0 bases, with 8 bases between. Treatment given: over 15 received Ad26.COV2.S at low or high dose, single or two shots; roughly five received placebo; per-sample allocation not given. The samples were gathered on day 63 after the first injection of vaccine or placebo.

This rearrangement joins TRBV7-9 to TRBJ2-1; D call uncertain. The origin of this receptor is a person aged 18-60 years who received the Ad26.COV2.S COVID-19 vaccine or a placebo. The specimen was peripheral blood, collected in a trial of Ad26.COV2.S vaccine versus placebo. The CDR3 here is CASSIGSSYNEQFF. The CDR3 DNA reads TGTGCCAGCAGCATAGGTTCCTCCTACAATGAGCAGTTCTTC.